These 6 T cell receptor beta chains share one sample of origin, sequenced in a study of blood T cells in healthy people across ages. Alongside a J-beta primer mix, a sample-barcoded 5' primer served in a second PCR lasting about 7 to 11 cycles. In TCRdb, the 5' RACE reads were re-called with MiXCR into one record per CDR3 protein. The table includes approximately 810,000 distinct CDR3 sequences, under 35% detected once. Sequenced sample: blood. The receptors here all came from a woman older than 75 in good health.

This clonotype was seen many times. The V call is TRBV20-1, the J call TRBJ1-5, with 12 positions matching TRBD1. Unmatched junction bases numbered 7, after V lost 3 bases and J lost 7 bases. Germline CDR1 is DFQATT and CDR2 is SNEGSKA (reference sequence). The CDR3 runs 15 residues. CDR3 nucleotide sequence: TGCAGTGCTAGGGGGGGACAGGGGGCCGGACAGCCCCAGCATTTT. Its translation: CSARGGQGAGQPQHF.

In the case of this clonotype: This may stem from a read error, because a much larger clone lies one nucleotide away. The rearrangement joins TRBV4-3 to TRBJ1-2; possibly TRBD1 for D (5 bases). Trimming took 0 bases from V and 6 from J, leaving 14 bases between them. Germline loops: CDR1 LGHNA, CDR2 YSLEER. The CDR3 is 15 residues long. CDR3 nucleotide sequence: TGCGCCAGCAGCCAAGATTTTGGCACGGGGGATGGCTACACCTTC. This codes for CASSQDFGTGDGYTF.

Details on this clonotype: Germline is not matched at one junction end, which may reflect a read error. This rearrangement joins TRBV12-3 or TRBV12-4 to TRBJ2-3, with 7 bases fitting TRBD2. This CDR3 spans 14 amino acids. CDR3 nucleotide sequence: TGTGCCAGCAGTCGAGGACTAGGCACAGATGCGCAGTATTTT. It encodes CASSRGLGTDAQYF.

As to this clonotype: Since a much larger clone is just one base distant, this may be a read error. This CDR3 reads CASSRGTRTGGTQYF. CDR3 coding DNA: TGTGCCAGCAGCCGCGGGACTAGGACGGGAGGTACGCAGTATTTT. The J gene is TRBJ2-3, the V gene TRBV7-2; the match to TRBD2 covers 8 bases. Unmatched junction bases numbered 12, after V lost 5 bases and J lost 8 bases. The CDR3 contains 15 residues. CDR1 is SGHTA, CDR2 FQGNSA, per germline.

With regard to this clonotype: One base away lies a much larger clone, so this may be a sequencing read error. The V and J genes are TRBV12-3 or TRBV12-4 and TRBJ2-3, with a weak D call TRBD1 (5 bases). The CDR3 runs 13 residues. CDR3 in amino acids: CASSFRGADTEYF. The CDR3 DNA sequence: TGTGCCAGCAGTTTTAGGGGTGCAGATACGGAGTATTTT.

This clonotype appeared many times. CDR3 DNA sequence: TGTGCCAGCAGCCAATTTCTCGAGCAGTACTTC. The encoded protein is CASSQFLEQYF. The J gene is TRBJ2-7, the V gene TRBV3-1, with D unclear. Germline loops: CDR1 LGHDT, CDR2 YNNKEL (reference sequence). This CDR3 has 11 amino acids. V shed 2 bases and J shed 6 bases, with 5 bases lying between them.